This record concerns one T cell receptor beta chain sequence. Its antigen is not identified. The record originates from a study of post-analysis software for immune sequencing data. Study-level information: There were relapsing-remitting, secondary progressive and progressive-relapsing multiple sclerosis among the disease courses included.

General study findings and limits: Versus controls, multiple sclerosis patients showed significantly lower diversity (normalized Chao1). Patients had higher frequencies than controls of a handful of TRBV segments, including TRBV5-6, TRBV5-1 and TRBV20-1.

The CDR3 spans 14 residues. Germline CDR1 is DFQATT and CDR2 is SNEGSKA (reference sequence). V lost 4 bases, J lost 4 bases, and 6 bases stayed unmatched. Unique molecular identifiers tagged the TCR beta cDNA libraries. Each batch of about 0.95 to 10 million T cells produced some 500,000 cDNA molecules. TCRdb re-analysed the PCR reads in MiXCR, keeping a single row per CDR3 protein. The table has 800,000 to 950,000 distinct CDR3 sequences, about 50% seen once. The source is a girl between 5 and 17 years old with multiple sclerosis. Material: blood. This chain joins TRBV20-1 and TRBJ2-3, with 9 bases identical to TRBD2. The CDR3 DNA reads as TGCAGTGCTACCTTAGCGGGAGCCCCAGATACGCAGTATTTT. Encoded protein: CSATLAGAPDTQYF.